The source of this T cell receptor beta chain is a study of blood T cell repertoires in COVID-19. About the research overall: Nucleic acid was either cDNA or gDNA, and it came from T cells, B-cell-depleted T cells, or PBMCs.

Profiled with immunoSEQ multiplex PCR; TCRdb holds only in-frame clones, not every one. The repertoire holds 5,000 or so clones, about 91% seen once, with about 45% in the top ten. The CDR3 runs to 15 residues. V dropped 1 base and J dropped 2; count of bases not matched to a gene: 0. The germline V gene encodes CDR1 SGHNT and CDR2 YENEEA. Sequenced: peripheral blood. The rearrangement uses TRBV11-3 and TRBJ2-1, with 9 bases that match TRBD2. The TCR was taken from a man between 65 and 85 years old with COVID-19, enrolled during active disease. In nucleotides, the CDR3 is TGTGCCAGCAGCTTAGGCGGGGGGGCCTACAATGAGCAGTTCTTC. Translation: CASSLGGGAYNEQFF.